A selection of T cell receptor beta chains follows, all from one sample in a study of T cell responses to AZD1222 COVID-19 vaccine. TCRdb keeps only in-frame clones here, not all; method: immunoSEQ multiplex PCR. The table records 140,000 or so clones, around 90% of them present only once. The sample consisted of peripheral blood, taken 28 days after the second AZD1222 dose. Receptor source: an adult who received the AZD1222 COVID-19 vaccine. Each CDR3 is given with its conserved first and last residue. D genes are given only for firm matches. Some rows mark clone size as missing; the rest say once, few, many or name a class of expanded clone.

>.|TRBV28|TRBJ1-1|.
TGTGCCAGCAGGGGGACGCCGATGAACACTGAAGCTTTCTTT
CASRGTPMNTEAFF
>once|TRBV9|TRBJ2-3|.
TGTGCCAGCAGCGTAGAAGTGTTTGGCACAGATACGCAGTATTTT
CASSVEVFGTDTQYF
>.|TRBV30|TRBJ1-1|.
TGTGCCTGGAGAGGAAGGACGGGGAACACTGAAGCTTTCTTT
CAWRGRTGNTEAFF
>.|TRBV20-1|TRBJ1-1|TRBD1
TGCAGAGTCGACAGGGATCTTGAAGCTTTCTTT
CRVDRDLEAFF
>.|TRBV24-1|TRBJ2-7|.
TGTGCCACCAGTGATTTGGGTTCCTACGAGCAGTACTTC
CATSDLGSYEQYF
>.|TRBV2|TRBJ1-2|TRBD1
TGTGCCAGAAAGTTCCGGGACAGGGGAACCTCTTATGGCTACACCTTC
CARKFRDRGTSYGYTF
>.|TRBV2|TRBJ2-2|.
TGTGCCAGCGGAGGGGGGGGCACCGGGGAGCTGTTTTTT
CASGGGGTGELFF
>.|TRBV28|TRBJ2-7|TRBD1
TGTGCCAGCAGTTTACTACCGGGGAGAGGGACAGGGGCCTACGAGCAGTACTTC
CASSLLPGRGTGAYEQYF
>.|TRBV27|TRBJ2-1|TRBD1
TGTGCCAGCAGAGGCGGGACAGGGGGATTAGGTGAGCAGTTCTTC
CASRGGTGGLGEQFF
>.|TRBV5-4|TRBJ2-7|.
TGTGCCAGCAGCTTCGGGCTACTCTACGAGCAGTACTTC
CASSFGLLYEQYF
>few|TRBV9|TRBJ2-5|.
TGTGCCAGCAGCGTGGTAGCCAGGGGAGAGACCCAGTACTTC
CASSVVARGETQYF
>.|TRBV28|TRBJ2-7|.
TGTGCCAGCAGGGAAAACTACGAGCAGTACTTC
CASRENYEQYF